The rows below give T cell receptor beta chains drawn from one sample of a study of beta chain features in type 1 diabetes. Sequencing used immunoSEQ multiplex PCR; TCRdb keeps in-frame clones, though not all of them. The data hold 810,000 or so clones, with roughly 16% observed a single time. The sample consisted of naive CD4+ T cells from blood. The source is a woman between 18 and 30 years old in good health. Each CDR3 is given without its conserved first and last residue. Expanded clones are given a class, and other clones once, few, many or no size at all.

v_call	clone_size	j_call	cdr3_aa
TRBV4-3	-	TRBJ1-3	ASSRAGGPGNTIY
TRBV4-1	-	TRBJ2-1	ASSLLPGGTNEQF
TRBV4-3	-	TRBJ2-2	ASSQAWQDTNTGELF
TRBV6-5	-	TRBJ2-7	ASSYPRSGSTYEQY
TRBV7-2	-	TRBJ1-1	ASSPWTGSTEAF
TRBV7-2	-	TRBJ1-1	ASSSGQGFTEAF
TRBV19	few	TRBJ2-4	ASSIGGGKNIQY
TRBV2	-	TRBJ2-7	ASSEGGHIYEQY
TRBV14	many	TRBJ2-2	ASSDTGELF
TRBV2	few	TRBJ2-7	ASSERPSIYEQY
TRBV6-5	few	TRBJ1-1	ASSYLAGPNTEAF
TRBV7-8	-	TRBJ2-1	ASSLEPSRHSYNEQF
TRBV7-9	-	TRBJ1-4	ASRPALDEKLF
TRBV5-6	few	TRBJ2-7	ASSLLREGPYEQY
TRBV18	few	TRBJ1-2	ASSPDREDYGYT
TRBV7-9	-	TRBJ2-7	ASTLNAGTYEQY
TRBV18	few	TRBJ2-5	ASSHAYRGQETQY
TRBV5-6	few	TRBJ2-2	ASISSAQKNTGELF
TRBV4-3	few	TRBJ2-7	ASSQDRPSVTSSYEQY
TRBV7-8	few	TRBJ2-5	ASSRGLAGGQETQY
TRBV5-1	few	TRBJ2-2	ASSSLAGVNTGELF
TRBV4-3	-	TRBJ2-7	ASSQVPGRDYEQY
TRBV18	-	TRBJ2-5	ASSPYDPGQNLPQY
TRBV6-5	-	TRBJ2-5	ASSYLQTQY
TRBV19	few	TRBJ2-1	ASSTSAGSGLYEQF
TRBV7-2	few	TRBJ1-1	ASRTGANTEAF
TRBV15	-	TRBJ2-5	ATSRGGREGFGETQY
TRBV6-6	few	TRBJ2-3	ASSRTQMGTDTQY
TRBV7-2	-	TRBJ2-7	ASSLSSGPSYEQY
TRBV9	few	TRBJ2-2	ASSRRGFGRTNTGELF
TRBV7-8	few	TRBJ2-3	ASSFGPAGSTDTQY
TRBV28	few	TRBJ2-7	ASNQLDSRDRGPYEQY
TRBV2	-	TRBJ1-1	ASSVGQNTEAF
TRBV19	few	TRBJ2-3	ASSAGLAGGGDTQY
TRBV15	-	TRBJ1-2	ATSIGDSKPYGYT
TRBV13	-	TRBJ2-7	ASSLERSSGDRYEQY
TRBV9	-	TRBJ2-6	ASSPWGLSGANVLT
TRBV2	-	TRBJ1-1	ASRGQENTEAF
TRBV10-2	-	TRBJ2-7	ASSEGRGSGSYEQY
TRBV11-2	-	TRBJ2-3	ATKGRLHTDTQY